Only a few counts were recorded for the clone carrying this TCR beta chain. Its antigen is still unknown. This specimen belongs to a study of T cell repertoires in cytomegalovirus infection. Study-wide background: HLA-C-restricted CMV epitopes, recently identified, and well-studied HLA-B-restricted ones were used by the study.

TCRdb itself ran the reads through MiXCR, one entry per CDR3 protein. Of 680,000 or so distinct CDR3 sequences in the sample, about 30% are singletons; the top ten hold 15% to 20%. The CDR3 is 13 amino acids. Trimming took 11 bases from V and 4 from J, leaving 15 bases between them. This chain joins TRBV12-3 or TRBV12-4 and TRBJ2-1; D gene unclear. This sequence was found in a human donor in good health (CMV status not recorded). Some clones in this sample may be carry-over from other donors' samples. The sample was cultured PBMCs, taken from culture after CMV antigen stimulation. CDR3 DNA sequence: TGTGCCTCCTTGCAGAGACGGTACAATGAGCAGTTCTTC. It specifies CASLQRRYNEQFF.